This TCR beta chain comes out of a study of cytomegalovirus exposure and HLA in healthy donors. In the PCR, 60 Vbeta and 13 Jbeta primers were used. Assay: immunoSEQ multiplex PCR; the TCRdb copy retains only in-frame clones and omits some. The sample consists of about 190,000 clones, 60% to 80% of them appearing once. Sequencing was performed on PBMCs. The receptor comes from a woman aged 30 to 39 in good health and CMV-seropositive.

The CDR3 nucleotides read TGTGCCAGCAGTGAAAGGGGGCGGAACACTGAAGCTTTCTTT. Its protein product is CASSERGRNTEAFF. The V and J genes are TRBV2 and TRBJ1-1; 7 bases map to TRBD1. Germline V gives CDR1 SNHLY, CDR2 FYNNEI. The V and J ends lost 2 bases and 1 base, in that order; junction bases with no gene match: 1. The CDR3 sequence is 14 residues long.